This entry is about one T cell receptor (beta chain). Its recognized antigen is unknown. No base qualities exist here, and no much larger clone lies one base off it. The CDR3 regions of human TCRbeta chains were analyzed by immunosequencing. The published analysis was carried out like this. TCRs in the repertoires were compared against a reference library of SARS-CoV-2-specific TCRs that had been generated with the MIRA antigen-specificity platform. Breadth was defined as the fraction of unique TCRs that were SARS-CoV-2-associated. Depth was defined as the fraction of total T cells that were SARS-CoV-2-associated. Using the MIRA data, each spike-specific TCR was mapped to the spike region that the TCR reacts to and placed in a CD4 or CD8 class. Log10-transformed breadth and depth values were compared by one-way ANOVA with Sidak's multiple comparisons tests. Here the immuneACCESS table is served through TCRdb, limited to in-frame sequences with V and J called. Missing clones are a known gap in these copies; in checked studies unresolved V genes cover under half, and the rest lacks a known reason. V and J calls and clone size are as listed in that table; D and trimming were resolved from the DNA. The sample table contains some 120,000 clones; only one count was recorded for about 86% of them. The ten largest clonotypes hold around 3% of the sample.

The sample belongs to a study of T cell responses to AZD1222 COVID-19 vaccine (dated by TCRdb to the early 2020s). Looking at the study overall: TCR sequencing was performed for 230 to 250 trial participants, of whom 200 to 210 were given two doses of AZD1222 and some 26 were given two doses of MenACWY control vaccine. Trial participants were enrolled by age into subgroups of 18-55, 56-69 and 70-plus years, and roughly 150, 30 and 60 TCR-sequenced participants, respectively, were included in these subgroups.

Spanning cysteine to phenylalanine, the CDR3 consists of 11 amino acids. Left in the record is the CDR3 DNA by itself, 33 bases read in frame from the first base. The germline V gene (reference sequence) gives CDR1 as MNHNY and CDR2 as SVGAGI. V was cut back by 8 bases and J by 5 bases, leaving a gap of 9 bases between them. The paper as a whole reports these results and caveats: Conclusions about previously exposed vaccinees are limited, since just six AZD1222 recipients were seropositive for SARS-CoV-2 at baseline. CD4 TCRs associated with the vaccine covered the entire spike protein, and the dominant responses were in regions 160-218 and 743-854. Participants were mostly white British, with more females than males. The authors suggested clonal diversity may have been underestimated. After two AZD1222 doses, spike-specific TCR breadth and depth were significantly higher than at day 0 and than in MenACWY recipients. Because no day 14 peak-response samples were available, the repertoires could be characterized only after the peak T cell response. Reportedly, close to half of the unique spike-specific TCRs recognized epitopes lying outside the regions that are mutated in the B.1.351 and B.1.1.7 variants. The 56-69-year group was small, and its depth increase did not reach significance, likely because of low power.

Per the publication, the time point label means: about 28 days (+/-7) after the second vaccine dose. Because spike-specific TCR depth and breadth did not differ between the two schedules, AZD1222 recipients who got a second dose at roughly 4 weeks were pooled with those who got a second dose at roughly 12 weeks. Vaccinee samples were obtained from the UK trials COV001 and COV002, which included a single-blind randomized controlled phase 2/3 trial of AZD1222 (ChAdOx1 nCoV-19) in healthy adults. For TCRbeta chain sequencing, PBMC samples were collected from trial participants at day 0 and at day 28 after the second dose.

The chain joins TRBV6-6 to TRBJ1-2; the D gene is not confidently resolved. The clonotype was recovered from an adult who received the AZD1222 COVID-19 vaccine. The sequencing used peripheral blood, collected 28 days after the second AZD1222 dose. This receptor carries the CDR3 CASQGGYGYTF. Read as DNA, the sequence is TGTGCCAGCCAAGGAGGGTATGGCTACACCTTC.